This T cell receptor (beta chain) was sequenced in a study of blood T cell repertoires in COVID-19. Study-wide background: Nucleic acid was either cDNA or gDNA, and it came from T cells, B-cell-depleted T cells, or PBMCs.

This CDR3 has 14 residues. V gave up 6 bases and J gave up 6 bases, with 18 bases separating them. CDR1 is SGHTA, CDR2 FQGNSA, per germline. Some clones are missing from TCRdb's copy, which holds only in-frame ones; the method was immunoSEQ multiplex PCR. The sample lists 250,000 or so clones, roughly nine tenths seen once, with 1.2% in the top ten. Participants spanned ages roughly 18 to 90 years and resided in some 22 US areas. This sequence joins TRBV7-2 and TRBJ2-7; weak D call: TRBD2 (5 bases). The sample taken for sequencing was PBMCs or T cells enriched from blood (not recorded which). This clonotype was sampled from a human donor in a cohort exposed to, infected with or recovered from COVID-19 (not recorded which). The donor label of this sample is uncertain. The CDR3 is CASSQLGGTGEQYF. CDR3 coding DNA: TGTGCCAGCAGTCAACTAGGAGGTACGGGCGAGCAGTACTTC.